This TCR beta chain is from a study of Graves' ophthalmopathy and Graves' hyperthyroidism listed by TCRdb under 2018. A note on the overall study: Peripheral blood was collected at initial diagnosis, prior to any treatment. The study used signatures of the TCR beta repertoire to tell Graves' ophthalmopathy apart from Graves' hyperthyroidism and to predict which patients would progress to ophthalmopathy. In total, approximately 130 blood samples were TCR-sequenced: fewer than 50 ophthalmopathy, around 75 hyperthyroidism and about 17 hyperthyroidism-to-ophthalmopathy patients. To explore V-J signatures that separate ophthalmopathy from hyperthyroidism, a discovery set of about a hundred patients was enrolled, consisting of roughly 45 with ophthalmopathy and roughly 60 with stable hyperthyroidism. The independent validation cohort included roughly 19 hyperthyroidism patients plus 17 patients who later progressed from hyperthyroidism to ophthalmopathy. T-cell repertoires of thyroid tissue and blood were compared in about six hyperthyroidism patients. Once sampling was done, hyperthyroidism patients were given methimazole at a starting dose of 30 mg daily, while ophthalmopathy patients were given high-dose intravenous methylprednisolone. Overall study results and their limits: Most expanded thyroid clonotypes with frequency above 0.001 were also detected in blood, suggesting blood repertoires may reflect the thyroid immune response. Sample size was not statistically predetermined, and group allocation was not concealed from the investigators. In validation, the model predicted ophthalmopathy progression with about 64% sensitivity and 72% to 80% specificity; roughly 12 predicted patients were CT-confirmed with GO in a median of approximately six months. In cross-validation, the 13-signature model distinguished ophthalmopathy from stable hyperthyroidism with approximately 85% sensitivity and almost 83% specificity, and in the test set the corresponding values were about 80% and 75%.

Patients with ophthalmopathy had moderately to severely active disease, with a Clinical Activity Score of 3 or more, a NOSPECS grade of 4 or more, and a disease duration of less than 3 months. Anyone with other autoimmune diseases, uncontrolled infections, pregnancy or lactation was excluded from the study. Diagnosis was based on clinical symptoms, serum thyroxine, TRAb, thyroid ultrasound and orbital computed tomography. Using Ficoll-Paque density gradient centrifugation, PBMCs were isolated from 8.5 to 10 ml of fresh peripheral blood. Trizol reagent was used to extract the total RNA, and its quality was then checked on an Agilent 2100 Bioanalyzer. For repertoire sequencing, TCR beta CDR3 regions were amplified from RNA transcripts. The first round was an RT-PCR using HTBI primers with the Qiagen OneStep RT-PCR kit, and this first round was followed by a second-round multiplex PCR, then size selection and purification. Libraries were sequenced paired-end with 100 bp reads on an Illumina HiSeq2000. Per the authors' processing: SOAPnuke was used for read processing, and reads with adapters, uncalled bases, a mean Phred below 15, or no exact constant-primer or identifier match were discarded. COPE v1.2.5 was used to merge high-quality paired reads. Clonotypes were defined as unique nucleotide sequences and were aligned to IMGT TRB V, D and J references using MiTCR v1.1. The analysis was limited to V-J combinations with a frequency above 0.0001, which together covered 99% to 99.2% of the repertoires. A TCR clonal expansion and chaos score per V-J combination was defined as the ratio of F50 clonal expansion to chaos observed in the TCRdist matrix. Welch's t-statistics and random forest were used to narrow the features down to more than 10 V-J combinations, which were then fed into a naive Bayes classifier. The Morisita-Horn index was used to measure how similar the thyroid and blood repertoires were. The public reads were reprocessed in TCRdb via fastp at Q25 and MiXCR, keeping in-frame beta chains. Identical CDR3 protein sequences are pooled into one entry, listed with their most common genes and DNA. What appears here as the V and J calls and clone size reflects TCRdb's work, not the paper's. For this sample there are hundreds of thousands of distinct CDR3 sequences; over 40% appear just once. Clones ranked in the top ten supply under 3.5% of the sample.

A remark on this clonotype: Its binding antigen is unknown. Qualities for individual bases were not recorded, and no much larger clone is one base off.

Inclusive of the bounding cysteine and phenylalanine, the CDR3 is 12 residues long. The kept DNA is CDR3 alone, 36 bases in frame from the first base. The germline V gene (reference sequence) supplies CDR1 DFQATT and CDR2 SNEGSKA. Sequencing input: peripheral blood. This clonotype originated in an adult man with Graves' ophthalmopathy. The rearrangement combines TRBV20-1 with TRBJ2-7, with 8 bases matching TRBD2. The DNA end favors TRBJ2-1, so the J call may be wrong. Here the CDR3 is given as CSASSGANEQFF. The DNA reads TGCAGTGCTAGTAGCGGGGCCAATGAGCAGTTCTTC.